The TCR beta chain under discussion was sequenced for a study of siplizumab effects on memory and regulatory T cells. Libraries were prepared by immunoSEQ multiplex PCR; TCRdb keeps only in-frame clonotypes and omits some of them. The sample lists around 97,000 clones, 90% to 95% occurring once. CDR1 and CDR2 from the germline V gene are GTSNPN and SVGIG (reference sequence). The CDR3 is 16 residues long. Trimming left V 1 base short and J 3 bases short, with 18 bases between. Material for sequencing was non-Treg CD4+ T cells sorted from blood. This receptor was taken from a human donor in good health. This chain connects TRBV30 to TRBJ1-1; no clear D. CDR3 region: CAWSGWSEKWDTEAFF. The CDR3 DNA reads TGTGCCTGGAGTGGTTGGAGTGAAAAATGGGACACTGAAGCTTTCTTT.